These T cell receptor beta chains were read from a single sample in a study of T cells after yellow fever vaccination. TCRdb analysed the 5' RACE reads with MiXCR anew, one entry per CDR3 protein. Of a few hundred thousand distinct CDR3 sequences listed, 7% to 9% are singletons. Source: PBMCs, taken about 41 days after the first yellow fever vaccination. The source is a man between 18 and 29 years old who received the YFV17D yellow fever vaccine. The CDR3 runs from the conserved cysteine through the conserved F or W. D genes are given only for firm matches. A clone size is listed for some rows: how often the clone was seen (once, few, many), or a class if it is expanded.

D gene,V gene,J gene,clone size,CDR3 protein,CDR3 DNA
-,TRBV20-1,TRBJ2-1,-,CSARDRGFRRFF,TGCAGTGCTAGAGATCGAGGGTTCCGGCGGTTCTTC
TRBD1,TRBV6-2/TRBV6-3,TRBJ2-5,-,CASRTTGDVQTQYF,TGTGCCAGCAGGACGACAGGGGACGTACAGACCCAGTACTTC
-,TRBV5-1,TRBJ1-1,many,CASSLDGIGEAFF,TGCGCCAGCAGCTTGGATGGGATTGGTGAAGCTTTCTTT
TRBD1,TRBV4-2,TRBJ1-2,-,CASSATGESYGYTF,TGTGCCAGCAGCGCTACAGGGGAAAGCTATGGCTACACCTTC
-,TRBV10-3,TRBJ2-4,-,CAISERGDLAKNIQYF,TGTGCCATCAGTGAGCGCGGAGATCTAGCCAAAAACATTCAGTACTTC
-,TRBV29-1,TRBJ2-3,few,CSAVPLTADTQYF,TGCAGCGCCGTACCCCTAACGGCAGATACGCAGTATTTT
TRBD1,TRBV7-8,TRBJ2-7,few,CASSKGTDEQYF,TGTGCCAGCAGCAAAGGGACAGACGAGCAGTACTTC
-,TRBV5-1,TRBJ2-1,-,CASSLNLVRYNEQFF,TGCGCCAGCAGCTTGAATCTGGTAAGATACAATGAGCAGTTCTTC
-,TRBV7-2,TRBJ1-1,few,CASSPRILRTEAFF,TGTGCCAGCAGCCCAAGGATTTTGCGGACTGAAGCTTTCTTT
TRBD2,TRBV12-3/TRBV12-4,TRBJ2-3,-,CASSLGGGSFTDTQYF,TGTGCCAGCAGTTTGGGGGGGGGGTCTTTCACAGATACGCAGTATTTT
-,TRBV7-2,TRBJ1-3,many,CASGLGAGNTIYF,TGTGCCAGCGGGTTGGGGGCTGGAAACACCATATATTTT
-,TRBV18,TRBJ1-3,-,CASSGDSGNTIYF,TGTGCCAGCTCAGGGGACTCTGGAAACACCATATATTTT
-,TRBV29-1,TRBJ2-6,few,CSVESGANVLTF,TGCAGCGTTGAGTCTGGGGCCAACGTCCTGACTTTC
-,TRBV12-3/TRBV12-4,TRBJ2-5,few,CASSLGLWEETQYF,TGTGCCAGCAGCCTCGGACTCTGGGAAGAGACCCAGTACTTC
-,TRBV4-3,TRBJ2-3,-,CASSQDIGDTQYF,TGCGCCAGCAGCCAAGATATAGGAGATACGCAGTATTTT
TRBD1,TRBV9,TRBJ1-2,-,CASSALRDSLYYGYTF,TGTGCCAGCAGCGCCCTCCGGGACAGCCTATACTATGGCTACACCTTC
TRBD2,TRBV20-1,TRBJ2-2,few,CSAPSGGAIGELFF,TGCAGTGCTCCCAGCGGGGGGGCCATCGGGGAGCTGTTTTTT
TRBD1,TRBV7-2,TRBJ2-7,-,CASSLVGPGGQYEQYF,TGTGCCAGCAGCTTAGTTGGTCCAGGGGGACAGTACGAGCAGTACTTC
TRBD1,TRBV5-1,TRBJ2-2,few,CASSPGGAYPGELFF,TGCGCCAGCAGCCCAGGGGGCGCGTACCCCGGGGAGCTGTTTTTT
-,TRBV20-1,TRBJ1-2,-,CSATTGRNYGYTF,TGCAGTGCTACTACAGGGCGGAACTATGGCTACACCTTC
-,TRBV7-2,TRBJ2-5,few,CASSFGHIVETQYF,TGTGCCAGCAGCTTTGGGCACATCGTGGAGACCCAGTACTTC
-,TRBV12-3/TRBV12-4,TRBJ1-2,many,CASSTRQLPNYGYTF,TGTGCCAGCAGTACCCGACAGCTTCCTAACTATGGCTACACCTTC
-,TRBV6-2/TRBV6-3,TRBJ2-2,few,CASSYTQNTGELFF,TGTGCCAGCAGTTACACACAGAACACCGGGGAGCTGTTTTTT
TRBD2,TRBV5-6,TRBJ2-7,-,CASSLYWGTSGGFSSYEQYF,TGTGCCAGCAGCTTGTATTGGGGGACTAGCGGGGGCTTCAGCTCCTACGAGCAGTACTTC
TRBD1,TRBV29-1,TRBJ1-4,few,CSVEDPGQEEKLFF,TGCAGCGTTGAAGACCCGGGACAGGAGGAAAAACTGTTTTTT
TRBD1,TRBV28,TRBJ1-5,-,CASSLSGTENQPQHF,TGTGCCAGCAGTTTATCAGGGACAGAGAATCAGCCCCAGCATTTT
-,TRBV7-4,TRBJ2-5,many,CASNYRPGQETQYF,TGTGCCAGCAACTACCGACCCGGACAAGAGACCCAGTACTTC
-,TRBV20-1,TRBJ1-1,-,CSARGHHTEAFF,TGCAGTGCTAGAGGACACCACACTGAAGCTTTCTTT
-,TRBV20-1,TRBJ2-1,few,CSAPRYNEQFF,TGCAGTGCCCCCCGCTACAATGAGCAGTTCTTC
TRBD2,TRBV12-3/TRBV12-4,TRBJ2-1,-,CASSPPPGTSGGAVDNEQFF,TGTGCCAGCAGCCCCCCTCCGGGGACTAGCGGGGGGGCGGTGGACAATGAGCAGTTCTTC
-,TRBV3-1,TRBJ1-1,many,CASSQGVGGEAFF,TGTGCCAGCAGCCAAGGTGTGGGAGGGGAAGCTTTCTTT
-,TRBV18,TRBJ2-7,many,CASSPMRDSSYEQYF,TGTGCCAGCTCACCGATGAGAGACAGCTCCTACGAGCAGTACTTC
-,TRBV7-2,TRBJ1-5,-,CASSFGRVSNQPQHF,TGTGCCAGCAGCTTCGGCAGAGTTAGCAATCAGCCCCAGCATTTT
-,TRBV5-1,TRBJ2-5,-,CASSLALEETQYF,TGCGCCAGCAGCTTGGCCCTTGAAGAGACCCAGTACTTC
-,TRBV6-5,TRBJ1-6,few,CASSYSAGANSPLHF,TGTGCCAGCAGTTACTCCGCAGGGGCGAATTCACCCCTCCACTTT
-,TRBV18,TRBJ2-4,few,CASSSYDLAKNIQYF,TGTGCCAGCTCATCTTACGACTTAGCCAAAAACATTCAGTACTTC
TRBD2,TRBV11-2,TRBJ2-7,-,CASSLASGGAWYEQYF,TGTGCCAGCAGCTTAGCCAGCGGGGGGGCCTGGTACGAGCAGTACTTC
-,TRBV7-2,TRBJ2-3,-,CASSFSLATDTQYF,TGTGCCAGCAGCTTCTCCTTAGCCACAGATACGCAGTATTTT
TRBD1,TRBV7-2,TRBJ1-2,-,CASPGQGYGCTF,TGTGCCAGCCCGGGACAGGGGTATGGCTGCACCTTC
-,TRBV10-2,TRBJ1-2,few,CASSETLGPGSYGYTF,TGCGCCAGCAGTGAGACCCTGGGACCGGGCAGCTATGGCTACACCTTC
TRBD2,TRBV3-1,TRBJ2-5,-,CASSPGTSGVETQYF,TGTGCCAGCAGCCCAGGGACTAGCGGCGTCGAGACCCAGTACTTC
-,TRBV5-1,TRBJ1-1,few,CASNSNRPDTEAFF,TGCGCCAGCAACTCAAACAGGCCGGACACTGAAGCTTTCTTT
-,TRBV20-1,TRBJ1-3,few,CSANGRAGNTIYF,TGCAGTGCTAATGGCAGGGCTGGAAACACCATATATTTT
-,TRBV12-3/TRBV12-4,TRBJ2-1,many,CASSPFGNEQFF,TGTGCCAGCAGCCCCTTTGGGAATGAGCAGTTCTTC
TRBD1,TRBV19,TRBJ2-7,few,CASSPGTGPYEQYF,TGTGCCAGTAGTCCCGGGACAGGGCCCTACGAGCAGTACTTC
TRBD1,TRBV4-3,TRBJ2-3,few,CASSQAAGQGRTDTQYF,TGCGCCAGCAGCCAAGCCGCCGGACAGGGCCGCACAGATACGCAGTATTTT
TRBD1,TRBV7-2,TRBJ2-7,few,CASSFGAGGTLSYEQYF,TGTGCCAGCAGCTTCGGCGCAGGGGGCACCTTATCCTACGAGCAGTACTTC
-,TRBV27,TRBJ1-5,-,CASSPFHSNQPQHF,TGTGCCAGCAGCCCCTTTCATAGCAATCAGCCCCAGCATTTT
TRBD2,TRBV4-1,TRBJ2-2,-,CASSQVGRLAANTGELFF,TGCGCCAGCAGCCAAGTGGGGCGGCTAGCGGCGAACACCGGGGAGCTGTTTTTT